What follows is one TCR beta chain and its context. Its cognate antigen is unknown. In this cohort's terms, stable hyperthyroidism meant no ophthalmopathy by 18 months of follow-up. This specimen belongs to a study of Graves' ophthalmopathy and Graves' hyperthyroidism. On the study more broadly: At the time of initial diagnosis and before any treatment, peripheral blood was collected. Overall study results and limits: With just under 90% sensitivity and around 81% specificity, a 13-signature model separated ophthalmopathy from stable hyperthyroidism.

Amplification from RNA transcripts yielded the TCR beta CDR3 regions. HTBI-primed RT-PCR formed the first round, and a multiplex PCR formed the second. TCRdb re-derived calls from the multiplex PCR reads in MiXCR, one entry per CDR3 protein. This table has just over 600,000 distinct CDR3 sequences, about 24% appearing once. The sequence was collected from a woman in her late teens or twenties with stable Graves' hyperthyroidism. Some clones in this sample may be carry-over from other donors' samples. Sequencing was done on a sample of peripheral blood.

DNA of the CDR3: TGTGCCAGCAGCCAAGCGTCGGGGAACACCGGGGAGCTGTTTTTT. It yields the protein CASSQASGNTGELFF. V and J are TRBV12-3 or TRBV12-4 and TRBJ2-2; D is undetermined. Between the trimmed V and J ends, which lost 6 bases and 1 base, there was a span of 12 bases. The length of the CDR3 is 15 residues.